This TCR beta chain was sequenced in a study of blood T cells in healthy people across ages. For every donor, a draw yielded roughly 9.3 milliliters of peripheral blood. Total RNA was extracted at no less than 6 micrograms per sample. It was with a sample-barcoded 5' primer and a J-beta primer mix that a second PCR of about 6 to 12 cycles was run. Each TCR beta cDNA got a 12-nucleotide random molecular identifier. TCRdb recomputed calls from the 5' RACE reads with MiXCR, one row per CDR3 protein. The table has 700,000 to 950,000 distinct CDR3 sequences, 58% seen once; the top ten hold about 20%. CDR3 length equals 15 residues. V was clipped by 8 bases and J by 6 bases; unmatched bases: 12. Germline loops: CDR1 MDHEN, CDR2 SYDVKM.

The chain links TRBV28 to TRBJ2-1; 8 bases match TRBD2. The sample comprised blood. The clonotype comes from a man younger than 45 in good health. The CDR3 DNA is TGTGCCAGCGGATACCGGGAGGGCGTGGGCAATGAGCAGTTCTTC. It translates to CASGYREGVGNEQFF.